The clone carrying this T cell receptor beta chain showed up just once. Its specificity is unknown. This sample was included in a study of T cell responses to AZD1222 COVID-19 vaccine. The assay was immunoSEQ multiplex PCR, and TCRdb's table has in-frame clones only and misses some. In the table there are fewer than 120,000 clones, less than 90% of which are singletons. The CDR3 has 11 amino acids. V lost 6 bases and J lost 11, with 14 bases in between. The germline V gene has CDR1 DFQATT and CDR2 SNEGSKA (reference sequence). Study-level findings and limits: Spike-specific TCR breadth and depth went up after people got two AZD1222 doses. Spike regions recognized by vaccine-associated CD4 TCRs spanned the protein, led by 160-218 and 743-854. Every sample of the repertoires postdated the peak T cell response.

The TCR comes from an adult in good health. Source: peripheral blood, taken on day 0 of AZD1222 vaccination. The chain employs TRBV20-1 and TRBJ1-5; a weak D match, TRBD1 (6 bases). CDR3: CSARDIQTQHF. For the CDR3, the DNA is TGCAGTGCCCGGGACATACAGACCCAGCATTTT.